This TCR beta chain appears in the sequencing data of a study of T-cell reconstitution after alpha-beta-depleted transplantation in children. Between the trimmed V and J ends, which lost 0 bases and 7 bases, there was a span of 13 bases. Germline lookup yields CDR1 DFQATT and CDR2 SNEGSKA (reference sequence). The CDR3 covers 14 residues. Preparation of the TCRbeta library used unique molecular identifiers. TCRdb reanalysed the PCR reads using MiXCR and keeps one entry per CDR3 protein. The sample includes about 580,000 distinct CDR3 sequences, roughly 23% of them seen just once. Only one count was recorded for this clonotype.

The receptor's source is a boy younger than two who had a stem cell transplant for acute myeloid leukemia, so the T cells may come from the graft donor. The chain couples TRBV20-1 to TRBJ1-3; D unclear. Material: PBMCs, mostly from graft donor cells, obtained 360 days after TCRalphabeta/CD19-depleted stem cell transplant. CDR3 bases: TGCAGTGCTAGAGATGGCGTGTGGTGGAACACCATATATTTT. This translates into CSARDGVWWNTIYF.